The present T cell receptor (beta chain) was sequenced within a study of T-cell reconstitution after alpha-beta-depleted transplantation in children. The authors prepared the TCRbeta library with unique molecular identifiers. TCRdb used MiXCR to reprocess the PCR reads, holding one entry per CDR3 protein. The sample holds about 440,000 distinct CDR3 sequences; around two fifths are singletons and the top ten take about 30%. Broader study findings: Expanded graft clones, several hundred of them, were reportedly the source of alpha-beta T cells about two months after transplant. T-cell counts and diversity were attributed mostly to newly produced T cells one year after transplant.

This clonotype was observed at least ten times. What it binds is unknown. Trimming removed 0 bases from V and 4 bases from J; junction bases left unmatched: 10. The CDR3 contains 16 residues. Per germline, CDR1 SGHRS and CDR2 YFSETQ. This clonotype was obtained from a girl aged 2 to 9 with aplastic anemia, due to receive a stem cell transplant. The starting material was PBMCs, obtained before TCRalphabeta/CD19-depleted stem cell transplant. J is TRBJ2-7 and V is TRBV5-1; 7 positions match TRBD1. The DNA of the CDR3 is TGCGCCAGCAGCTTGGTTGGGGCAGGGGGACAATACGAGCAGTACTTC. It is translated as CASSLVGAGGQYEQYF. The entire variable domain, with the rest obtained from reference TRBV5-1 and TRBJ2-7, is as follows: KAGVTQTPRYLIKTRGQQVTLSCSPISGHRSVSWYQQTPGQGLQFLFEYFSETQRNKGNFPGRFSGRQFSNSRSEMNVSTLELGDSALYLCASSLVGAGGQYEQYFGPGTRLTVT.